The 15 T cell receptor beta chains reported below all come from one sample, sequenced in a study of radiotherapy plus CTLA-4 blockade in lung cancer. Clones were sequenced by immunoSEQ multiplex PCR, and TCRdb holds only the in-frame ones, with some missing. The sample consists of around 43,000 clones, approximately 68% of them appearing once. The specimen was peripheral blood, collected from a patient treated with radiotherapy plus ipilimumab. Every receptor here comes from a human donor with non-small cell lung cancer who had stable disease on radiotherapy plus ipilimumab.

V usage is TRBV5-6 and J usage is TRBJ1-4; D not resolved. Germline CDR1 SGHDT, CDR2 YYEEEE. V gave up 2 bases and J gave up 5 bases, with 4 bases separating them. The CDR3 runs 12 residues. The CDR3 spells CASSLQNEKLFF. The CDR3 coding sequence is TGTGCCAGCAGCTTACAGAATGAAAAACTGTTTTTT.

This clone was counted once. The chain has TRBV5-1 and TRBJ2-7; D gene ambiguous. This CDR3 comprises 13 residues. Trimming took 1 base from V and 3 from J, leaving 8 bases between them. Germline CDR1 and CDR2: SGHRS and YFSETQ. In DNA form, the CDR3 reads TGCGCCAGCAGCTTGTTTGGCGGCTACGAGCAGTACTTC. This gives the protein CASSLFGGYEQYF.

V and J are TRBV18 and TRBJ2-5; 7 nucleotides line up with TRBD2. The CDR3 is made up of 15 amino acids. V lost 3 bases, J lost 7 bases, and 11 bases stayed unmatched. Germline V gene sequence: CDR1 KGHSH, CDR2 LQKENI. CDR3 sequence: CASSPSGDTMGTQYF. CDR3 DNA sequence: TGTGCCAGCTCACCGAGCGGGGATACGATGGGGACCCAGTACTTC.

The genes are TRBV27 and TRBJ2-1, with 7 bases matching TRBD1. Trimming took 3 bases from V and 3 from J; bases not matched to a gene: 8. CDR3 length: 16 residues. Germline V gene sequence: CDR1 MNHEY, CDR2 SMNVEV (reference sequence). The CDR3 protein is CASSLPGGTSYNEQFF. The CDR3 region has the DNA TGTGCCAGCAGTTTGCCAGGGGGAACGAGCTACAATGAGCAGTTCTTC.

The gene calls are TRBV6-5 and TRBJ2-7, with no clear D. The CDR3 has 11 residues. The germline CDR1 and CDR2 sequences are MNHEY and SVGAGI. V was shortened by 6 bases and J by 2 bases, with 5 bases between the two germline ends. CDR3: CASSSAYEQYF. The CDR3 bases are TGTGCCAGCAGCTCAGCCTACGAGCAGTACTTC.

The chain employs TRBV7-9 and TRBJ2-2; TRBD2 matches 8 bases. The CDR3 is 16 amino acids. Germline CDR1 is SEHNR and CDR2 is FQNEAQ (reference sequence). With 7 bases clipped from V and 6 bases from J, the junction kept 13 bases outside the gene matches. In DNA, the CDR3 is TGTGCCAGCATCCAAGCCGGGGGGGTCGTCTCCGGGGAGCTGTTTTTT. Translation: CASIQAGGVVSGELFF.

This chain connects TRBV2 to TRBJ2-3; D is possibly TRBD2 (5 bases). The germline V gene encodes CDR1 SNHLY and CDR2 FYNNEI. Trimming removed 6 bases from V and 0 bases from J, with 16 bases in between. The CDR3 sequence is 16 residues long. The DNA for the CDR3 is TGTGCCAGCAGAGCGAAACTAGATCGGAGCACAGATACGCAGTATTTT. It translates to CASRAKLDRSTDTQYF.

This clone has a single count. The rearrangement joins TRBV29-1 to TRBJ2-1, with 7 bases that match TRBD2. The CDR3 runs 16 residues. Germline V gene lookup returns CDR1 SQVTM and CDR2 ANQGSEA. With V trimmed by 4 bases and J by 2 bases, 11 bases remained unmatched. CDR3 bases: TGCAGCGTTGTCCCCTTGGGGGGGAGAGCCTACAATGAGCAGTTCTTC. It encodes CSVVPLGGRAYNEQFF.

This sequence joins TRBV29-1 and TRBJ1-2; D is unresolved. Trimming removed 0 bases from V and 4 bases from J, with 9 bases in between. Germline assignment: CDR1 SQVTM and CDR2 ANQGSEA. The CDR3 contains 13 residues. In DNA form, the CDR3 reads TGCAGCGTTGAAGATCCCGGGATCTATGGCTACACCTTC. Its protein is CSVEDPGIYGYTF.

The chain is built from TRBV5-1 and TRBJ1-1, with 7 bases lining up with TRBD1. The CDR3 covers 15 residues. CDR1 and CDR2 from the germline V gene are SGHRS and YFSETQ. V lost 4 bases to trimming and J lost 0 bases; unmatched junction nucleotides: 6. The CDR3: CASSRGQRMNTEAFF. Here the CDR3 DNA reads TGCGCCAGCAGCAGGGGACAGAGAATGAACACTGAAGCTTTCTTT.

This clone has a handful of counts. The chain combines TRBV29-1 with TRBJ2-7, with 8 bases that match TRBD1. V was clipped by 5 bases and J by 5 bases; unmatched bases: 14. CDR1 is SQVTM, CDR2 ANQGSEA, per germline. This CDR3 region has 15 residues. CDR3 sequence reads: CSVLAGGRGRDEQYF. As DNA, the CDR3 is TGCAGCGTTTTAGCTGGAGGCAGGGGGCGCGACGAGCAGTACTTC.

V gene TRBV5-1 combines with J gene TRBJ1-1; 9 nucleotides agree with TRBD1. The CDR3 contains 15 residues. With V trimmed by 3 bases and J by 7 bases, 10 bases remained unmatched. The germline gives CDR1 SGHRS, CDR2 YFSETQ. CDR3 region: CASSYITGGAGEAFF. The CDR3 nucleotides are TGCGCCAGCAGCTATATAACAGGGGGCGCGGGTGAAGCTTTCTTT.

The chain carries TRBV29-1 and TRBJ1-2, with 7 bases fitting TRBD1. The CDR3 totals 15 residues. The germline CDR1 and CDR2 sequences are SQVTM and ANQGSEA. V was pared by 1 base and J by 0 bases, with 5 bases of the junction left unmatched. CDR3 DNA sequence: TGCAGCGTTGAAGCGTGGGACAGATCTAACTATGGCTACACCTTC. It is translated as CSVEAWDRSNYGYTF.

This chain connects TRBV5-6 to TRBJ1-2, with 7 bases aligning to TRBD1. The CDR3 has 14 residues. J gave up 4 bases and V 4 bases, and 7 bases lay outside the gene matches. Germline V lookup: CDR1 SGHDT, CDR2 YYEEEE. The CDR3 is CASSKENRGYGYTF. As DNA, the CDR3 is TGTGCCAGCAGCAAAGAAAACAGGGGCTATGGCTACACCTTC.

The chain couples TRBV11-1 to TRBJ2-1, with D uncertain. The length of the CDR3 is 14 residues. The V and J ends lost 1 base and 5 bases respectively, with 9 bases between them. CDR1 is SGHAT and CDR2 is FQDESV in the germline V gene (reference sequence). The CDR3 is CASSLVDRDNEQFF. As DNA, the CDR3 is TGTGCCAGCAGCTTAGTAGACCGGGACAATGAGCAGTTCTTC.